Each of the 30 T cell receptor beta chains below was sequenced from the same sample in a study of control samples from healthy donors and cancer patients. The method was immunoSEQ multiplex PCR; TCRdb's version includes in-frame clones alone and lacks a portion of them. The table records some 78,000 clones, about 89% of them present only once. Sequences were obtained from blood. The receptors were gathered from an older woman in good health.

The chain joins TRBV29-1 to TRBJ2-7; 7 bases agree with TRBD2. The V gene end was trimmed by 8 bases and the J gene end by 3 bases; junction bases not matched to a gene: 4. CDR3 length equals 11 residues. The germline V gene encodes CDR1 SQVTM and CDR2 ANQGSEA. CDR3 sequence (DNA): TGCAGCACGGGGGGAGACTACGAGCAGTACTTC. Protein: CSTGGDYEQYF.

The V call is TRBV5-5, the J call TRBJ2-7; the match to TRBD1 covers 8 bases. The CDR3 covers 15 residues. After removal of 3 bases from V and 5 bases from J, the junction contained 10 bases not matched to a gene. Germline CDR1 is SGHKS and CDR2 is YYEKEE (reference sequence). The CDR3 region has the DNA TGTGCCAGCAGCTGGGGTGGACAGGGACCGAACGAGCAGTACTTC. Translation gives CASSWGGQGPNEQYF.

This clone was detected once. The V call is TRBV9, the J call TRBJ2-1; D is perhaps TRBD2 (6 bases). The germline V and J ends were trimmed by 0 bases and 3 bases, with 13 bases remaining between them. CDR1 SGDLS and CDR2 YYNGEE come from the germline V gene. The CDR3 length is 16 residues. CDR3 sequence reads: CASSVDSGANYNEQFF. The CDR3 bases are TGTGCCAGCAGCGTAGACTCGGGAGCCAACTACAATGAGCAGTTCTTC.

The chain links TRBV18 to TRBJ2-1; tentative D call: TRBD2 (5 bases). Trimming took off 3 bases at V and 10 bases at J, with 10 bases between the two ends. This CDR3 region has 12 residues. CDR1 is KGHSH and CDR2 is LQKENI in the germline V gene. The CDR3 here is CASSPRVAEQFF. For the CDR3, the DNA is TGTGCCAGCTCACCGCGGGTCGCAGAGCAGTTCTTC.

This sequence joins TRBV7-9 and TRBJ2-1, with 9 nucleotides matching TRBD2. Germline-derived CDR1 and CDR2 are SEHNR and FQNEAQ (reference sequence). The J segment lost 5 bases and the V segment lost 3 bases, leaving 11 bases of the junction unmatched. This CDR3 is 17 amino acids long. The CDR3 reads CASSFWREGLRDNEQFF. The CDR3 nucleotides are TGTGCCAGCAGCTTTTGGCGGGAGGGCCTAAGAGACAATGAGCAGTTCTTC. The entire variable domain, with the rest obtained from reference TRBV7-9 and TRBJ2-1, is as follows: DTGVSQNPRHKITKRGQNVTFRCDPISEHNRLYWYRQTLGQGPEFLTYFQNEAQLEKSRLLSDRFSAERPKGSFSTLEIQRTEQGDSAMYLCASSFWREGLRDNEQFFGPGTRLTVL.

This clone was counted once. This chain links TRBV9 with TRBJ2-6; no reliable D call. The V end lost 4 bases, the J end lost 0 bases, and 14 bases lay between the germline ends. Germline CDR1 and CDR2: SGDLS and YYNGEE. The CDR3 is made up of 17 amino acids. In DNA form, the CDR3 reads TGTGCCAGCAGCCCCTCGCCGGCTATCTCTGGGGCCAACGTCCTGACTTTC. Translated: CASSPSPAISGANVLTF.

The chain uses TRBV29-1 and TRBJ2-1, with 10 bases lining up with TRBD2. Germline values: CDR1 SQVTM, CDR2 ANQGSEA. The CDR3 is made up of 14 amino acids. J lost 9 bases, V lost 7 bases, and 12 bases had no gene match. CDR3 amino acids: CSGRRAGGPAEQFF. Here the CDR3 DNA reads TGCAGCGGGCGACGAGCGGGGGGGCCTGCTGAGCAGTTCTTC.

The chain has TRBV4-3 and TRBJ2-5, with no clear D. This CDR3 has 14 amino acids. Looked up from germline, CDR1 is LGHNA and CDR2 is YSLEER. Trimming pared 0 bases from V and 5 bases from J, leaving 10 bases between. In nucleotides, the CDR3 is TGCGCCAGCAGCCAAGATCGAGTTCGCGAGACCCAGTACTTC. It yields the protein CASSQDRVRETQYF.

This chain links TRBV27 with TRBJ1-1; D ambiguous. Germline V gene lookup returns CDR1 MNHEY and CDR2 SMNVEV (reference sequence). Trimming took 7 bases from V and 2 from J, leaving 14 bases between them. The CDR3 covers 14 residues. The CDR3 protein is CASTPVWGNTEAFF. CDR3 coding DNA: TGTGCCAGCACCCCGGTTTGGGGAAACACTGAAGCTTTCTTT.

The chain carries TRBV28 and TRBJ2-7, with TRBD2 identical over 7 bases. Germline loops: CDR1 MDHEN, CDR2 SYDVKM. The CDR3 extends over 16 amino acids. The V segment lost 5 bases and the J segment 4 bases; nucleotides outside the gene matches: 14. In DNA form, the CDR3 reads TGTGCCAGCAGTCGGGACTATTTGGGGTCCGGATACGAGCAGTACTTC. The encoded protein is CASSRDYLGSGYEQYF. Variable domain in full (rest from reference TRBV28 and TRBJ2-7): DVKVTQSSRYLVKRTGEKVFLECVQDMDHENMFWYRQDPGLGLRLIYFSYDVKMKEKGDIPEGYSVSREKKERFSLILESASTNQTSMYLCASSRDYLGSGYEQYFGPGTRLTVT.

The V call is TRBV7-6, the J call TRBJ2-1; TRBD2 aligns across 16 bases. Per the germline V gene, CDR1 is SGHVS and CDR2 is FNYEAQ. Trimming at V came to 2 bases and at J to 1 base, leaving 2 bases not matched to a gene. The CDR3 is 18 residues long. CDR3 sequence: CASSLMGLAGGSYNEQFF. The CDR3 bases are TGTGCCAGCAGCTTAATGGGACTAGCGGGAGGGTCCTACAATGAGCAGTTCTTC.

V usage is TRBV7-2 and J usage is TRBJ1-1; D uncertain. Germline V CDR1 and CDR2: SGHTA, FQGNSA. The CDR3 loop spans 13 amino acids. The V end lost 5 bases, the J end lost 2 bases, and 9 bases lay between the germline ends. The CDR3 is CASSPRQNTEAFF. The CDR3 nucleotides read TGTGCCAGCAGCCCTCGACAAAACACTGAAGCTTTCTTT.

V and J are TRBV12-3 or TRBV12-4 and TRBJ2-5; 7 nucleotides match TRBD1. Trimming removed 5 bases from V and 5 bases from J; junction bases left unmatched: 5. The CDR3 runs to 13 residues. CDR3 protein: CASSLTGSETQYF. In nucleotides, the CDR3 is TGTGCCAGCAGTCTGACAGGGTCCGAGACCCAGTACTTC.

V and J are TRBV5-1 and TRBJ2-5; 12 bases are a match to TRBD2. J lost 0 bases, V lost 7 bases, and 10 bases had no gene match. CDR1 SGHRS and CDR2 YFSETQ come from the germline V gene. The CDR3 contains 17 residues. The CDR3: CASSPGTSGLYQETQYF. The CDR3 DNA sequence: TGCGCCAGCTCCCCCGGGACTAGCGGGCTTTACCAAGAGACCCAGTACTTC.

The rearrangement links TRBV27 to TRBJ2-7; 9 bases align to TRBD1. The CDR3 contains 16 residues. V lost 3 bases, J lost 3 bases, and 9 bases stayed unmatched. Germline V gene lookup returns CDR1 MNHEY and CDR2 SMNVEV (reference sequence). The CDR3 loop reads CASSFSRPDRGYEQYF. The CDR3 DNA reads as TGTGCCAGCAGTTTTTCCCGGCCGGACAGGGGCTACGAGCAGTACTTC.

The J gene is TRBJ1-2, the V gene TRBV27; D gene uncertain. Per the germline V gene, CDR1 is MNHEY and CDR2 is SMNVEV (reference sequence). The V and J ends lost 2 bases and 1 base respectively, with 8 bases between them. The CDR3 has 14 amino acids. The DNA of the CDR3 is TGTGCCAGCAGTTTAGGGGTAGATAACTATGGCTACACCTTC. It encodes CASSLGVDNYGYTF.

The V and J genes are TRBV5-6 and TRBJ1-2; the D gene is possibly TRBD1 (5 bases). The CDR3 is 13 residues long. The germline CDR1 and CDR2 sequences are SGHDT and YYEEEE. V was pared by 1 base and J by 6 bases, with 10 bases between. CDR3 nucleotide sequence: TGTGCCAGCAGCTTGCCCGGGGACCATGGCTACACCTTC. Its translation is CASSLPGDHGYTF.

The V and J genes are TRBV7-9 and TRBJ2-1, with TRBD2 identical over 8 bases. Germline values: CDR1 SEHNR, CDR2 FQNEAQ (reference sequence). This CDR3 spans 15 amino acids. Trimming cost V 10 bases and J 3 bases; bases outside gene matches: 11. The CDR3 region is CATQLRAGDYNEQFF. Here the CDR3 DNA reads TGTGCCACCCAATTGCGAGCGGGGGACTACAATGAGCAGTTCTTC.

The genes are TRBV18 and TRBJ2-3; 10 bases agree with TRBD1. This CDR3 has 16 residues. Unmatched junction bases numbered 2, after V lost 1 base and J lost 1 base. Germline CDR1 and CDR2: KGHSH and LQKENI. The CDR3 sequence is CASSPLGQGGTDTQYF. As DNA, the CDR3 is TGTGCCAGCTCACCACTCGGACAGGGGGGCACAGATACGCAGTATTTT.

This chain joins TRBV7-2 and TRBJ1-5; the D gene is possibly TRBD1 (6 bases). CDR3 length equals 14 residues. Germline assignment: CDR1 SGHTA and CDR2 FQGNSA. Trimming took 4 bases from V and 5 from J, leaving 12 bases between them. The CDR3 bases are TGTGCCAGCAGCTATGTCAGGGGAGATCAGCCCCAGCATTTT. The encoded protein is CASSYVRGDQPQHF.

The chain uses TRBV2 and TRBJ1-2; D uncertain. Germline values: CDR1 SNHLY, CDR2 FYNNEI. The V gene lost 6 bases and the J gene lost 4 bases, with 9 bases spanning the gap. This CDR3 has 12 residues. The CDR3 reads CASSTGIYGYTF. The CDR3 bases are TGTGCCAGCAGCACGGGAATCTATGGCTACACCTTC. Drawing the rest from reference TRBV2 and TRBJ1-2, the complete variable domain is EPEVTQTPSHQVTQMGQEVILRCVPISNHLYFYWYRQILGQKVEFLVSFYNNEISEKSEIFDDQFSVERPDGSNFTLKIRSTKLEDSAMYFCASSTGIYGYTFGSGTRLTVV.

This chain connects TRBV25-1 to TRBJ1-1; TRBD1 is a possible D gene (6 bases). The CDR3 is 15 amino acids. CDR1 and CDR2 (germline): MGHDK, SYGVNS. Trimming shortened V by 3 bases and J by 6 bases, and 17 bases separated the two germline ends. The chain's CDR3 is CASSDPNKQGSEAFF. DNA of the CDR3: TGTGCCAGCAGTGATCCTAATAAACAGGGATCTGAAGCTTTCTTT.

By share of the sample, this clone is medium-sized. The chain has TRBV7-2 and TRBJ1-1; possibly TRBD1 for D (5 bases). The CDR3 covers 15 residues. Germline CDR1 SGHTA, CDR2 FQGNSA. Deletions cut 5 bases from V and 1 base from J, with 14 bases between. The CDR3 protein is CASSPLGGSNTEAFF. CDR3 nucleotide sequence: TGTGCCAGCAGCCCCCTGGGGGGGTCGAACACTGAAGCTTTCTTT.

The V call is TRBV5-1, the J call TRBJ1-6; 8 nucleotides line up with TRBD1. Losses at the gene ends were 4 bases for V and 5 bases for J; bases not matched to a gene: 5. The CDR3 length is 15 residues. Germline CDR1 reads SGHRS; CDR2 reads YFSETQ. The CDR3 here is CASSRTGKNNSPLHF. CDR3 sequence (DNA): TGCGCCAGCAGCCGGACAGGGAAAAATAATTCACCCCTCCACTTT.

This rearrangement joins TRBV6-2 or TRBV6-3 to TRBJ1-4; the D gene is possibly TRBD1 (5 bases). The V end was cut by 5 bases, the J end by 4 bases, with 17 bases between. This CDR3 region has 16 residues. The germline gives CDR1 MNHEY, CDR2 SVGEGT. CDR3 loop: CASSGPLGPLNEKLFF. CDR3 nucleotides: TGTGCCAGCAGTGGCCCGTTGGGGCCACTTAATGAAAAACTGTTTTTT.

The rearrangement uses TRBV19 and TRBJ2-4; D is ambiguous. This CDR3 has 13 residues. The germline V gene has CDR1 LNHDA and CDR2 SQIVND (reference sequence). The V end was cut by 5 bases, the J end by 0 bases, with 5 bases between. The CDR3 nucleotides read TGTGCCAGTAGTGGAGTAGCCAAAAACATTCAGTACTTC. It codes for CASSGVAKNIQYF.

V and J are TRBV3-1 (or the pseudogene TRBV3-2) and TRBJ2-6; no firm D call. The V gene's germline CDR1 is LGHDT and CDR2 YNNKEL (reference sequence). V shed 1 base and J shed 3 bases, with 10 bases lying between them. The CDR3 runs to 16 residues. In nucleotides, the CDR3 is TGTGCCAGCAGCCAAGTACACTTTAGTGGGGCCAACGTCCTGACTTTC. Its translation: CASSQVHFSGANVLTF.

This clone was seen more than once but under ten times. This sequence joins TRBV7-8 and TRBJ1-5; TRBD1 matches at 7 bases. Germline loops: CDR1 SGHVS, CDR2 FQNEAQ. The V gene end was trimmed by 5 bases and the J gene end by 0 bases; junction bases not matched to a gene: 13. The CDR3 totals 18 residues. As DNA, the CDR3 is TGTGCCAGCAGCCCATTCCTAGGACAGGCTCATAGCAATCAGCCCCAGCATTTT. This encodes CASSPFLGQAHSNQPQHF.

This chain connects TRBV12-3 or TRBV12-4 to TRBJ2-7; a possible D gene is TRBD2 (6 bases). Trimming removed 2 bases at V and 4 bases at J, with 9 bases between. The CDR3 loop spans 13 amino acids. CDR3: CASSLTGVYEQYF. As DNA, the CDR3 is TGTGCCAGCAGTTTAACGGGGGTTTACGAGCAGTACTTC.

The J gene is TRBJ1-6, the V gene TRBV6-1; 7 bases fit TRBD1. Germline V gene data show CDR1 as MNHNS and CDR2 as SASEGT. This CDR3 has 15 residues. V was clipped by 3 bases and J by 10 bases; unmatched bases: 9. The CDR3 sequence is CASSDHRGGGSPLHF. The CDR3 DNA reads TGTGCCAGCAGTGACCACAGGGGCGGTGGGTCACCCCTCCACTTT.